This TCR beta chain was recorded in a study of T cells after posttransplantation cyclophosphamide. Assay used: immunoSEQ multiplex PCR; TCRdb lists only in-frame clones, some missing. The table shows 15,000 to 20,000 clones, with less than 85% occurring only once. Findings and limits, study-wide: Donor-recipient repertoire similarity was low at 1-2 months, rising over year one. TRB clonality was highly associated with recipient CMV seropositivity and reactivation.

V shed 7 bases, J shed 3 bases, and the junction held 9 bases outside the gene matches. Germline V gives CDR1 MDHEN, CDR2 SYDVKM. The CDR3 is 16 amino acids. Control samples came 1 year after myeloablative marrow transplants with methotrexate plus calcineurin inhibitor. In regard to this clone: Its matching antigen is unknown.

The chain employs TRBV28 and TRBJ2-7; 13 bases match TRBD2. Sample: PBMCs, taken after allogeneic stem cell transplant with calcineurin inhibitor and methotrexate. The sequence derives from a female patient between 18 and 30 years old who received an allogeneic stem cell transplant from an unrelated donor, was CMV-positive, and had acute and chronic GVHD. Some T cells may be the graft donor's. CDR3 sequence: CASTTTGLAGVYEQYF. CDR3 bases: TGTGCCAGCACTACAACTGGACTAGCGGGAGTCTACGAGCAGTACTTC.